Listed here are 6 T cell receptor beta chains from one sample, sequenced in a study of blood T cell repertoires in COVID-19 (dated by TCRdb to the early 2020s). Receptor amplification or capture employed the immunoSEQ multiplex PCR assay. In TCRdb, the immuneACCESS table is reduced to in-frame sequences with V and J assigned. These tables do not hold every clone; where another copy was compared, an unresolved V gene accounts for under half, and the others remain unexplained. Across this sample there are 25,000 or so clones, with more than 80% seen only once. Clones ranked in the top ten supply around 12% of the sample. Sequences were obtained from peripheral blood. These receptors all come from a woman of 80 years or more with active or convalescent COVID-19.

The CDR3 coding sequence is TGTGCCAGCAGCCAAGAAGACAGCTACGAGCAGTACTTC. Translating gives CASSQEDSYEQYF. The rearrangement joins TRBV3-1 (or the pseudogene TRBV3-2) to TRBJ2-7; D perhaps matches TRBD1 (5 bases). Germline values: CDR1 LGHDT, CDR2 YNNKEL (reference sequence). This CDR3 is 13 amino acids long. Trimming took off 0 bases at V and 3 bases at J, with 6 bases between the two ends.

This chain connects TRBV2 to TRBJ1-5; 9 positions match TRBD1. Trimming at V came to 6 bases and at J to 7 bases, leaving 4 bases not matched to a gene. This CDR3 is 13 amino acids long. Germline-derived CDR1 and CDR2 are SNHLY and FYNNEI. CDR3 in DNA: TGTGCCAGCAGGGGGACAGGGCACCAGCCCCAGCATTTT. Its protein product is CASRGTGHQPQHF.

The chain couples TRBV11-3 to TRBJ1-1; D is unclear. The ends were cut back, 5 bases at V and 4 bases at J, with 11 bases in the middle. The CDR3 spans 13 residues. Germline CDR1 is SGHNT and CDR2 is YENEEA. CDR3 coding DNA: TGTGCCAGCAGCCCAACGACTGGCACTGAAGCTTTCTTT. It translates to CASSPTTGTEAFF.

The chain combines TRBV19 with TRBJ1-2, with no clear D. This CDR3 has 14 residues. Germline CDR1 and CDR2: LNHDA and SQIVND (reference sequence). With 5 bases removed from V and 7 bases from J, the gap between germline ends came to 17 bases. This CDR3 reads CASSPTPLWAGYTF. The CDR3, as DNA: TGTGCCAGTAGTCCGACCCCTCTCTGGGCTGGCTACACCTTC.

The chain has TRBV7-8 and TRBJ2-5; possible D gene TRBD2, 7 bases. V dropped 5 bases and J dropped 9 bases, with 13 bases sitting between them. From germline, CDR1 is SGHVS and CDR2 FQNEAQ. The CDR3 is 12 amino acids. For the CDR3, the DNA is TGTGCCAGCAGCACAAAAGGGGGGGCCCAGTACTTC. Translation gives CASSTKGGAQYF.

The chain joins TRBV6-1 to TRBJ2-7, with D perhaps TRBD2 (5 bases). Trimming pared 2 bases from V and 6 bases from J, leaving 11 bases between. The V gene's germline CDR1 is MNHNS and CDR2 SASEGT. This CDR3 region has 13 residues. CDR3 protein: CASSETKRSEQYF. CDR3 nucleotides: TGTGCCAGCAGTGAAACAAAGCGGTCCGAGCAGTACTTC.